The present T cell receptor beta chain was sequenced within a study of PD-L1 blockade in urothelial cancer (dated by TCRdb to 2017 to 2019). Background on the whole study: All patients started therapy in the mid-2010s and received atezolizumab 1,200 mg intravenously every 3 weeks. About 85% of the roughly 30 patients were males with bladder-origin urothelial cancer, and 18 of 29 reported a prior smoking history. Patients had an ECOG performance status of 0 or 1 and had received between 0 and 3 prior chemotherapy regimens. Blood samples were analyzed at two time points: 3 weeks after treatment start (second dose) and 6 weeks after treatment start. Blood samples gave a median of around 130,000 T cells and roughly 83,000 unique TCRs, with a median clonality of roughly 0.08. The study was an exploratory multi-omic analysis of somatic, immune and clinical correlates of response to PD-L1 blockade with atezolizumab in urothelial cancer. Pretreatment tumor samples and matched peripheral blood, collected serially before and after atezolizumab treatment, underwent TCR sequencing. Progression-free survival longer than 6 months counted as durable clinical benefit, and TCR features were additionally tested against both progression-free and overall survival. In the same patients who had TCR sequencing, pretreatment tumors also underwent whole exome sequencing and RNA sequencing. Under 10 patients reached durable clinical benefit, while about 20 patients did not. Pretreatment blood TCR-seq was available for about 27 patients, at least one posttreatment blood collection was obtained for some 24 patients, and tumor TCR-seq was available for some 24 patients. The paper as a whole reports these results and caveats: At 3 weeks after the start of treatment, tumor-associated TCR clones in peripheral blood had expanded more in patients with durable benefit (n ≈ 20, p = 0.022). A pretreatment peripheral blood TCR clonality below the median was linked to improved progression-free and overall survival. Because of the small sample size (n ≈ 29) and the many exploratory analyses performed, the results are intended to be regarded as hypothesis-generating.

In regard to this clone: Its target antigen remains unknown. No much larger clone exists at a distance of one base, and base qualities are not known.

Synthetic TCR analog templates were spiked into each PCR so that absolute template abundance could be estimated from read counts. Using the immunoSEQ assay, TCRbeta CDR3 regions were amplified from genomic DNA with bias-controlled V and J gene primers. Sequencing of rearranged TCRbeta segments was done at approximately 20X coverage. On the authors' methods: Sequencing errors were corrected by clustering and CDR3s were annotated against IMGT to assign V, D and J genes. Downstream analyses used only productive TCRbeta rearrangements, leaving out any out-of-frame or stop-codon sequences. To compute clonality, Shannon entropy was normalized by the log of the number of unique productive sequences and then subtracted from one. Fisher's exact test with Benjamini-Hochberg correction, using a cutoff of adjusted p below 0.01, was how clones that differed between time points or between blood and tumor were identified. TCRdb's version of the immuneACCESS table is confined to in-frame rearrangements and falls short of the full clone set. An unresolved V gene accounts for under half of the shortfall where checked; the remainder is of unknown origin. That table supplies the V and J calls and clone size; D and trimming were determined from the DNA. For this sample the table gives about 28,000 clones, of which around 85% were detected only once. In total, the top ten clones hold 2% to 2.5% of the sample.

The cohort included roughly 30 patients with locally advanced or metastatic urothelial carcinoma who were treated at Memorial Sloan Kettering on a trial protocol. Peripheral blood mononuclear cells were collected pretreatment and during treatment, with between 1 and 8 total time points per patient. The Qiagen DNeasy Blood extraction kit was used to purify genomic DNA from total PBMCs and tumor samples. Collected pretreatment and during treatment, PBMCs were isolated and stored as previously described. Including cysteine and phenylalanine, the CDR3 has 15 amino acids. Solely the CDR3 DNA is kept, with 45 bases framed from the first base. The CDR1 and CDR2 encoded by the germline V gene (reference sequence) are SGHNT and YYREEE. V is trimmed back by 4 bases and J by 4 bases, and the junction contains 6 bases that no gene match accounts for.

The chain links TRBV5-4 with TRBJ1-4; TRBD1 lines up with 8 middle nucleotides. This clonotype was sampled from a man aged 50 or older with urothelial cancer. This material consisted of PBMCs, taken around atezolizumab (anti-PD-L1) treatment. At the DNA level, the sequence is TGTGCCAGCAGCCTAGGGGACAGGAATAATGAAAAACTGTTTTTT. This translates into CASSLGDRNNEKLFF.